Listed below are T cell receptor beta chains from one sample, sequenced in a study of Tregs in tolerant kidney transplant recipients. Profiling relied on immunoSEQ multiplex PCR, and the TCRdb table lists in-frame clones only, not all of them. This sample has about 110,000 clones, with about 90% found just once. Sequencing was performed on CD4+ T cells from blood, taken before the transplant. The receptor set was obtained from a human donor who received a combined kidney and bone marrow transplant. The CDR3 runs from the conserved cysteine through the conserved F or W. A D gene is named only where the DNA matches it firmly. Size is omitted from some rows. Given values are once, few, many or a class for expanded clones.

d_call	clone_size	j_call	v_call	cdr3_aa	cdr3_nt
-	-	TRBJ1-2	TRBV10-3	CAISESAGTNYGYTF	TGTGCCATCAGTGAGTCGGCAGGGACTAACTATGGCTACACCTTC
-	-	TRBJ2-1	TRBV18	CASPPPDNRVNEQFF	TGTGCCAGCCCACCACCGGATAACAGGGTCAATGAGCAGTTCTTC
TRBD1	-	TRBJ2-7	TRBV11-3	CASSLGQGAGEQYF	TGTGCCAGCAGCTTGGGACAGGGGGCTGGCGAGCAGTACTTC
-	-	TRBJ1-1	TRBV2	CASSSGNTEAFF	TGTGCCAGCAGTTCCGGGAACACTGAAGCTTTCTTT
TRBD2	-	TRBJ2-5	TRBV18	CASSPSGGIETQYF	TGTGCCAGCTCACCTTCGGGAGGGATAGAGACCCAGTACTTC
TRBD1	-	TRBJ2-2	TRBV5-1	CASSLDRGRTGELFF	TGCGCCAGCAGCTTGGACAGGGGGCGAACCGGGGAGCTGTTTTTT
-	few	TRBJ2-5	TRBV23-1	CASSPETGRSVTQYF	TGCGCCAGCAGTCCCGAAACAGGGCGTTCGGTGACCCAGTACTTC
TRBD2	-	TRBJ2-1	TRBV10-3	CAISVSGASGRNEQFF	TGTGCCATCAGTGTGTCTGGGGCTAGCGGGCGCAATGAGCAGTTCTTC
-	-	TRBJ1-6	TRBV2	CASRDRRPYNSPLHF	TGTGCCAGCAGGGACAGACGCCCCTATAATTCACCCCTCCACTTT
TRBD2	-	TRBJ2-1	TRBV27	CASSGGRTYNEQFF	TGTGCCAGCAGCGGGGGGAGGACCTACAATGAGCAGTTCTTC
-	-	TRBJ2-5	TRBV12-5	CASGRDIQETQYF	TGTGCTAGTGGCCGGGACATCCAAGAGACCCAGTACTTC
-	once	TRBJ2-1	TRBV2	CASSEPRDSNEQFF	TGTGCCAGCAGTGAACCGAGGGACTCGAATGAGCAGTTCTTC
TRBD1	once	TRBJ1-4	TRBV7-9	CASSETGGNEKLFF	TGTGCCAGCAGCGAAACAGGGGGTAATGAAAAACTGTTTTTT
TRBD1	-	TRBJ1-5	TRBV7-2	CASRTGSNQPQHF	TGTGCCAGCCGGACAGGTTCTAATCAGCCCCAGCATTTT
TRBD1	-	TRBJ1-2	TRBV19	CASSIPPGRGSYGYTF	TGTGCCAGTAGTATTCCCCCGGGCAGGGGGTCCTATGGCTACACCTTC
-	once	TRBJ2-7	TRBV7-9	CASSIGVGGSYEQYF	TGTGCCAGCAGCATAGGGGTGGGGGGCTCCTACGAGCAGTACTTC
-	-	TRBJ2-5	TRBV9	CASSNRGGGQTQYF	TGTGCCAGCAGCAACAGAGGGGGGGGTCAGACCCAGTACTTC
TRBD2	-	TRBJ2-3	TRBV9	CASSVQGLAVADTQYF	TGTGCCAGCAGCGTACAGGGACTAGCGGTGGCAGATACGCAGTATTTT
-	-	TRBJ2-7	TRBV23-1	CASRKLYLQGISSYEQYF	TGCGCCAGCAGGAAACTATACCTTCAGGGAATCTCGTCCTACGAGCAGTACTTC
-	-	TRBJ1-6	TRBV4-1	CASSQPGTGIKNSPLHF	TGCGCCAGCAGCCAACCCGGCACAGGGATTAAAAATTCACCCCTCCACTTT
-	-	TRBJ1-1	TRBV7-2	CASSLRQAPEAFF	TGTGCCAGCAGCCTAAGACAGGCACCTGAAGCTTTCTTT
TRBD1	once	TRBJ2-2	TRBV9	CASSPTRGTGLAGELFF	TGTGCCAGCAGCCCTACCCGGGGGACAGGGCTAGCCGGGGAGCTGTTTTTT
TRBD1	-	TRBJ2-7	TRBV27	CASSSPTTGNRYEQYF	TGTGCCAGCAGTTCCCCCACGACAGGGAATCGTTACGAGCAGTACTTC
-	-	TRBJ1-3	TRBV4-1	CASSSRVRTSGNTIYF	TGCGCCAGCAGCTCCAGGGTAAGAACCTCTGGAAACACCATATATTTT
-	-	TRBJ2-5	TRBV2	CASSGSGGPQETQYF	TGTGCCAGCAGTGGGTCCGGAGGGCCCCAAGAGACCCAGTACTTC
-	-	TRBJ2-7	TRBV5-1	CASSLGAGGYEQYF	TGCGCCAGCAGCTTGGGGGCAGGGGGGTACGAGCAGTACTTC
-	-	TRBJ2-1	TRBV11-2	CASTRGFVYNEQFF	TGTGCCAGCACCCGGGGGTTCGTCTACAATGAGCAGTTCTTC
-	-	TRBJ1-3	TRBV6-5	CASSSETGSGNTIYF	TGTGCCAGCAGTTCCGAAACAGGGTCTGGAAACACCATATATTTT
TRBD1	once	TRBJ2-7	TRBV5-1	CASSFGTVTYEQYF	TGCGCCAGCAGCTTCGGGACAGTGACCTACGAGCAGTACTTC
TRBD1	once	TRBJ1-3	TRBV5-4	CASSNRGSSGNTIYF	TGTGCCAGCAGCAACAGGGGGAGCTCTGGAAACACCATATATTTT
TRBD1	-	TRBJ2-7	TRBV2	CASGRTGVEYEQYF	TGTGCCAGTGGGAGAACAGGGGTGGAATACGAGCAGTACTTC
-	-	TRBJ2-5	TRBV11-2	CASSLTSRTRTAQETQYF	TGTGCCAGCAGCTTAACAAGCCGAACGAGGACAGCCCAAGAGACCCAGTACTTC
-	-	TRBJ1-1	TRBV11-2	CASSLGGGAEAFF	TGTGCCAGCAGCTTAGGAGGCGGCGCTGAAGCTTTCTTT
-	-	TRBJ1-2	TRBV6-6	CASSQGFNYGYTF	TGTGCCAGCAGTCAGGGGTTTAACTATGGCTACACCTTC
TRBD1	-	TRBJ2-3	TRBV28	CASRRSPGQGSADTQYF	TGTGCCAGCAGGAGATCCCCCGGACAGGGGTCGGCAGATACGCAGTATTTT
TRBD2	-	TRBJ2-1	TRBV11-2	CASSLLAAGNEQFF	TGTGCCAGCAGCTTGCTAGCGGCCGGGAATGAGCAGTTCTTC
TRBD2	-	TRBJ2-5	TRBV5-4	CASSPAGTSGKETQYF	TGTGCCAGCAGCCCCGCCGGGACTAGTGGGAAGGAGACCCAGTACTTC
-	-	TRBJ1-2	TRBV18	CASSQNRDNFYGGYTF	TGTGCCAGCTCACAAAACCGGGACAACTTTTATGGTGGCTACACCTTC
-	-	TRBJ2-1	TRBV5-1	CASSLPPAGVGNEQFF	TGCGCCAGCAGCTTGCCACCGGCAGGGGTGGGCAATGAGCAGTTCTTC
-	-	TRBJ2-3	TRBV27	CASRYGGITDTQYF	TGTGCCAGCAGATACGGGGGAATCACAGATACGCAGTATTTT
-	-	TRBJ1-3	TRBV11-2	CASSLAPGRNTIYF	TGTGCCAGCAGCTTAGCACCAGGGAGAAACACCATATATTTT
-	few	TRBJ2-5	TRBV5-1	CASRSRERETQYF	TGCGCCAGCAGGTCGAGGGAGAGAGAGACCCAGTACTTC
-	-	TRBJ1-2	TRBV6-1	CASSEVTGINYGYTF	TGTGCCAGCAGTGAAGTAACAGGCATTAACTATGGCTACACCTTC
-	-	TRBJ2-7	TRBV4-3	CASSQDLLRPEQYF	TGCGCCAGCAGCCAAGATCTCCTGAGGCCCGAGCAGTACTTC
-	-	TRBJ1-1	TRBV5-4	CASRGQENTEAFF	TGTGCCAGCAGGGGGCAGGAGAACACTGAAGCTTTCTTT
-	-	TRBJ2-1	TRBV4-2	CASSSTDGYNEQFF	TGTGCCAGCAGCTCGACCGACGGGTACAATGAGCAGTTCTTC
TRBD1	-	TRBJ2-1	TRBV7-8	CASSSGQGVRAYNEQFF	TGTGCCAGCAGCTCGGGACAGGGTGTAAGGGCCTACAATGAGCAGTTCTTC
TRBD2	-	TRBJ2-5	TRBV7-2	CASSPSRGGETQYF	TGTGCCAGCAGCCCTAGTCGGGGGGGAGAGACCCAGTACTTC
TRBD1	-	TRBJ1-2	TRBV7-9	CASSLDPGQGFRDYTF	TGTGCCAGCAGCTTAGATCCGGGACAGGGATTTCGCGACTACACCTTC
-	-	TRBJ2-7	TRBV6-1	CASSEGAGNFYEQYF	TGTGCCAGCAGTGAAGGGGCAGGGAATTTCTACGAGCAGTACTTC
-	-	TRBJ1-1	TRBV28	CASSDTGRDEAFF	TGTGCCAGCAGCGACACAGGGAGGGATGAAGCTTTCTTT